The sequence of this TCR beta chain was determined in a study of T cell responses to AZD1222 COVID-19 vaccine. Some clones are missing from TCRdb's copy, which holds only in-frame ones; the method was immunoSEQ multiplex PCR. The top ten clones hold about a fifth of a sample with over 100,000 clones, around 86% of them seen once. This clone was seen a single time. The antigen remains undetermined. Study-level findings and limits: Recipients of AZD1222 seropositive at baseline numbered only six or seven. Among vaccine-associated CD4 TCRs, coverage spanned spike, with dominance at 160-218 and 743-854. In the spike-specific TCR repertoire, nearly half reportedly target unmutated variant regions. It was only after the peak T cell response that any repertoires were sampled.

The source was peripheral blood, collected on day 0 of AZD1222 vaccination. The TCR comes from an adult in good health.

CDR3 DNA sequence: TGTGCCAGCAGCCCCGTAGGACAGCCCCAGCATTTT. Encoded protein: CASSPVGQPQHF. This chain links TRBV3-1 (or the pseudogene TRBV3-2) with TRBJ1-5; D is ambiguous. V lost 4 bases, J lost 7 bases, and 8 bases lay in between. The CDR3 consists of 12 residues. CDR1 and CDR2 (germline): LGHDT, YNNKEL (reference sequence).